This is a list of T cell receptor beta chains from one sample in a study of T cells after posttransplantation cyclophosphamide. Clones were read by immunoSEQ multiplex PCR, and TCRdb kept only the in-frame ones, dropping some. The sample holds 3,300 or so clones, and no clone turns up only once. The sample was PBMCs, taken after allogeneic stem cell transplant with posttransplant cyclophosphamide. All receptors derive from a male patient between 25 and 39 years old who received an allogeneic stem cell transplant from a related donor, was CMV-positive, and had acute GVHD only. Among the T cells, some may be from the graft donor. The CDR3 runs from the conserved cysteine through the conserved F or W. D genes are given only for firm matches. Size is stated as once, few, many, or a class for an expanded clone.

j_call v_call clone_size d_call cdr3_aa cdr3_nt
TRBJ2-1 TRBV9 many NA CASSVQGSYNEQFF TGTGCCAGCAGCGTCCAGGGTTCCTACAATGAGCAGTTCTTC
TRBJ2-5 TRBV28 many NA CASSFLETQYF TGTGCCAGCAGTTTCTTAGAGACCCAGTACTTC
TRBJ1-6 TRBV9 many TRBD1 CASSATGQGGSPLHF TGTGCCAGCAGCGCCACGGGACAGGGTGGTTCACCCCTCCACTTT
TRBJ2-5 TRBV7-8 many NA CASSARRLQETQYF TGTGCCAGCAGCGCCCGAAGGTTACAAGAGACCCAGTACTTC
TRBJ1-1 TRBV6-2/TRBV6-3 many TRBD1 CASSFGAQGATVTEAFF TGTGCCAGCAGTTTCGGAGCACAGGGGGCGACGGTCACTGAAGCTTTCTTT
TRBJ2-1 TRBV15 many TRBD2 CATSRSGGGYNEQFF TGTGCCACCAGCAGGAGCGGGGGGGGCTACAATGAGCAGTTCTTC
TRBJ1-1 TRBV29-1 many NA CSVEWQMNTEAFF TGCAGCGTCGAATGGCAGATGAACACTGAAGCTTTCTTT
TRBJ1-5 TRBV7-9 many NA CASSFGGDSNQPQHF TGTGCCAGCAGCTTCGGAGGGGATAGCAATCAGCCCCAGCATTTT
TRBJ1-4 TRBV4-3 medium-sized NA CASSQGQGPNEKLFF TGCGCCAGCAGCCAGGGCCAGGGCCCCAATGAAAAACTGTTTTTT
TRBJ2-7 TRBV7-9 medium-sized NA CASSQEAGRNPYEQYF TGTGCCAGCAGCCAAGAAGCAGGGAGGAACCCCTACGAGCAGTACTTC
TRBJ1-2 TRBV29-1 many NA CSVVMPGFYGYTF TGCAGCGTTGTGATGCCAGGGTTCTATGGCTACACCTTC
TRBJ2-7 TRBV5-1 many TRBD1 CASSAGTGVINYEQYF TGCGCCAGCAGCGCGGGGACAGGGGTCATTAACTACGAGCAGTACTTC
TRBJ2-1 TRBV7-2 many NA CASSKDYRNEQFF TGTGCCAGCAGTAAGGACTACCGCAATGAGCAGTTCTTC
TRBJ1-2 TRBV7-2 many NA CASSSQAVGYTF TGTGCCAGCAGCTCTCAGGCAGTCGGCTACACCTTC
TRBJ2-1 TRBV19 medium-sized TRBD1 CASSFLGQASEQFF TGTGCCAGTAGTTTCCTCGGACAGGCGAGTGAGCAGTTCTTC
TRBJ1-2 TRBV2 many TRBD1 CASRQGAYGYTF TGTGCCAGCAGACAGGGGGCGTATGGCTACACCTTC
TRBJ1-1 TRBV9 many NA CASSGPPGHGMNTEAFF TGTGCCAGCAGCGGACCTCCGGGACACGGAATGAACACTGAAGCTTTCTTT
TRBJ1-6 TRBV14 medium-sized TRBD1 CASSFGQGPTSPLHF TGTGCCAGCAGCTTCGGACAGGGGCCAACTTCACCCCTCCACTTT